Following are 6 T cell receptor beta chains from one sample sequenced in a study of early stage breast cancer tumors. Some clones are missing from TCRdb's copy, which holds only in-frame ones; the method was immunoSEQ multiplex PCR. The data show about 72,000 clones, with 79% seen just once and 3.5% held by the top ten. The sample taken for sequencing was blood. Receptors were obtained from a person in their 60s with breast cancer.

The chain combines TRBV5-1 with TRBJ2-7; 9 bases match TRBD1. Germline V gene sequence: CDR1 SGHRS, CDR2 YFSETQ. V was clipped by 3 bases and J by 1 base; unmatched bases: 5. This CDR3 region has 15 residues. CDR3 sequence: CASSSTGTGSYEQYF. CDR3 DNA: TGCGCCAGCAGCTCTACCGGGACAGGGTCCTACGAGCAGTACTTC.

This clone was seen a single time. This rearrangement joins TRBV6-6 to TRBJ2-3; 8 positions agree with TRBD2. Germline V gene data show CDR1 as MNHNY and CDR2 as SVGAGI (reference sequence). The CDR3 length is 16 residues. With V trimmed by 4 bases and J by 0 bases, 6 bases remained unmatched. The CDR3 sequence is CASSWVTSGSTDTQYF. Written as DNA, the CDR3 is TGTGCCAGCAGTTGGGTTACTAGCGGCAGCACAGATACGCAGTATTTT.

The rearrangement links TRBV10-3 to TRBJ2-7, with a possible D match to TRBD1 (5 bases). V dropped 8 bases and J dropped 4 bases, with 12 bases sitting between them. This CDR3 is 12 amino acids long. Germline V lookup: CDR1 ENHRY, CDR2 SYGVKD. The CDR3 bases are TGTGCCATCGGGCAGGGTGATTACGAGCAGTACTTC. This codes for CAIGQGDYEQYF.

The chain uses TRBV27 and TRBJ2-5; 7 bases are a match to TRBD2. Germline CDR1 MNHEY, CDR2 SMNVEV (reference sequence). J was trimmed by 4 bases and V by 5 bases; bases with no gene match: 13. This CDR3 is 16 amino acids long. CDR3: CASSPRGGTGLETQYF. The CDR3 DNA reads TGTGCCAGCAGTCCGCGCGGGGGAACCGGGTTAGAGACCCAGTACTTC.

V is TRBV4-1 and J is TRBJ2-3; TRBD2 agrees at 9 bases. The length of the CDR3 is 19 residues. Trimming cost V 3 bases and J 0 bases; bases outside gene matches: 13. CDR1 is MGHRA, CDR2 YSYEKL, per germline. The CDR3 protein is CASSQDYSGGPDSTDTQYF. As DNA, the CDR3 is TGCGCCAGCAGCCAGGATTATAGCGGGGGCCCCGATAGCACAGATACGCAGTATTTT.

The chain recombines TRBV30 with TRBJ2-3; TRBD2 matches 7 bases. This CDR3 contains 16 residues. Germline loops: CDR1 GTSNPN, CDR2 SVGIG (reference sequence). V lost 2 bases and J lost 4; bases outside the gene matches: 12. The CDR3 region has the DNA TGTGCCTGGAGTCCCCTCGGGCGGGAGAGGGCAGATACGCAGTATTTT. It encodes CAWSPLGRERADTQYF.